The 3 T cell receptor beta chains listed next were all sequenced from one sample in a study of cytomegalovirus exposure and HLA in healthy donors. The PCR contained 60 Vbeta and 13 Jbeta primers. Sequenced by immunoSEQ multiplex PCR; TCRdb stores in-frame clones only, minus some. The data show roughly 150,000 clones, with approximately 81% seen just once and 0.95% to 1.3% held by the top ten. Material: PBMCs. These receptors all stem from a man in his thirties or forties in good health and CMV-seronegative.

The chain employs TRBV9 and TRBJ2-2; TRBD1 is a possible D gene (6 bases). The CDR3 has 16 amino acids. Germline-derived CDR1 and CDR2 are SGDLS and YYNGEE. V shed 3 bases and J shed 6 bases, with 18 bases lying between them. The CDR3 DNA reads TGTGCCAGCAGCGCCTACAGGGCGGGTCTCCCCGGGGAGCTGTTTTTT. This gives the protein CASSAYRAGLPGELFF.

This clone was recorded a few times. This chain joins TRBV6-5 and TRBJ1-5; no clear D. V shed 3 bases and J shed 3 bases, with 6 bases lying between them. The CDR3 has 13 amino acids. CDR1 MNHEY and CDR2 SVGAGI come from the germline V gene. The CDR3 loop reads CASSYQVNQPQHF. In nucleotides, the CDR3 is TGTGCCAGCAGTTATCAGGTCAATCAGCCCCAGCATTTT.

Points on this clone: Other DNA sequences of this sample code for an identical CDR3. The rearrangement links TRBV5-1 to TRBJ2-3; D remains ambiguous. CDR1 SGHRS and CDR2 YFSETQ come from the germline V gene. Trimming cost V 0 bases and J 0 bases, with 5 bases left between them. The CDR3 length is 14 residues. CDR3 sequence reads: CASSLGQSTDTQYF. CDR3 DNA: TGCGCCAGCAGCTTGGGCCAGAGCACAGATACGCAGTATTTT. Based on the CDR3 plus reference TRBV5-1 and TRBJ2-3, the full variable domain is KAGVTQTPRYLIKTRGQQVTLSCSPISGHRSVSWYQQTPGQGLQFLFEYFSETQRNKGNFPGRFSGRQFSNSRSEMNVSTLELGDSALYLCASSLGQSTDTQYFGPGTRLTVL.